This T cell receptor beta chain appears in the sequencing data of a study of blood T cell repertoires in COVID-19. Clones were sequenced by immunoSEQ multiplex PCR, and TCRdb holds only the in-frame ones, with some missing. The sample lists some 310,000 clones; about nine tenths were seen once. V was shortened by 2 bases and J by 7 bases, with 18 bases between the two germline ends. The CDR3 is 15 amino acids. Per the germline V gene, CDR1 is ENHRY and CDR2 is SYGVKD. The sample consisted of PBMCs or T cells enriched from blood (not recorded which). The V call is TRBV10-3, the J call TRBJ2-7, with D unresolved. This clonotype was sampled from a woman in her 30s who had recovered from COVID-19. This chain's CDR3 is CAISEAANVPREQYF. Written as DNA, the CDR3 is TGTGCCATCAGTGAGGCAGCGAACGTTCCCCGGGAGCAGTACTTC.